A single sample gave rise to the 5 T cell receptor beta chains below, sequenced in a study of blood T cell repertoires in COVID-19. The method was immunoSEQ multiplex PCR; TCRdb's version includes in-frame clones alone and lacks a portion of them. The table records roughly 160,000 clones, approximately 91% of them present only once. The sequenced sample was peripheral blood. The receptors derive from a man between 18 and 29 years old with COVID-19, enrolled during active disease.

V is TRBV30 and J is TRBJ2-1; 7 nucleotides agree with TRBD1. Germline V CDR1 and CDR2: GTSNPN, SVGIG (reference sequence). The CDR3 has 14 residues. After removal of 5 bases from V and 4 bases from J, the junction contained 8 bases not matched to a gene. CDR3 protein: CAWGDSRPYNEQFF. The CDR3 DNA reads as TGTGCCTGGGGGGACAGCCGTCCTTACAATGAGCAGTTCTTC.

The chain has TRBV30 and TRBJ1-1; 7 positions agree with TRBD1. Germline CDR1 and CDR2: GTSNPN and SVGIG (reference sequence). Trimming at V came to 5 bases and at J to 5 bases, leaving 2 bases not matched to a gene. The CDR3 contains 11 residues. The CDR3 DNA sequence: TGTGCCTGGGACAGGGAAACTGAAGCTTTCTTT. Encoded protein: CAWDRETEAFF.

V gene TRBV25-1 combines with J gene TRBJ1-5, with D perhaps matching TRBD1 (6 bases). Germline V gives CDR1 MGHDK, CDR2 SYGVNS. The CDR3 has 18 amino acids. Trimming took off 0 bases at V and 0 bases at J, with 15 bases between the two ends. This CDR3 reads CASSEYPGQRYSNQPQHF. The CDR3 DNA reads as TGTGCCAGCAGTGAATACCCCGGACAGAGGTATAGCAATCAGCCCCAGCATTTT.

The CDR3 region has the DNA TGTGCCAGCAGCCTCCGGACAGGGGTAGGCACTGAAGCTTTCTTT. Protein product: CASSLRTGVGTEAFF. The chain uses TRBV7-2 and TRBJ1-1; 9 nucleotides agree with TRBD1. This CDR3 has 15 amino acids. Germline trimming cut 5 bases from V and 4 bases from J; bases unmatched to any gene: 8. Germline V gene data show CDR1 as SGHTA and CDR2 as FQGNSA.

This chain links TRBV28 with TRBJ2-2, with D perhaps TRBD2 (6 bases). Germline lookup yields CDR1 MDHEN and CDR2 SYDVKM. Deletions cut 6 bases from V and 1 base from J, with 15 bases between. CDR3 size: 16 residues. CDR3 sequence: CASRYISGGNTGELFF. CDR3 DNA: TGTGCCAGCAGGTACATTAGCGGAGGGAACACCGGGGAGCTGTTTTTT.